This record covers a single T cell receptor beta chain. This receptor's antigen is unknown. No base quality information exists; no much larger clone differs at one position. This sample stems from a study of blood T cell repertoires in COVID-19 (dated by TCRdb to 2018 to 2020). Broadly, across the study: The collaborator samples originated in the United States, Italy and Spain and spanned the acute and convalescent phases of COVID-19. The material from the prospective study consisted of cDNA or gDNA derived from T cells, B-cell-depleted T cells, or PBMCs. Deeply sampled blood TCRbeta repertoires from subjects exposed to, actively infected with, or recovered from COVID-19 were included in the dataset. The repertoires were made available in a free public database intended to serve as a resource for research on the immune response to SARS-CoV-2. The samples were drawn from the first 160 participants of the ongoing ImmuneRACE study and from 1,254 subjects provided by 6 global collaborators. Nearly every sample came with metadata listing a de-identified subject ID, COVID-19 status, age in years and sex. Where available, HLA class I and class II types were obtained from metadata supplied by the sample provider rather than from assay-based typing.

Points the paper makes about the study in general: How much clinical and demographic metadata was included differed by source and by participant, and the metadata was provided uncurated.

Participants in the prospective study were aged about 18 to 100 years, lived in 20 to 30 United States geographic areas, and enrolled through a virtual design. In the prospective study, cohorts were assigned on the basis of participant-reported clinical history obtained from a screening survey and a study questionnaire. For ImmuneRACE Cohort 3, a participant was defined as recovered based on two consecutive negative NP/OP PCR tests, clearance by a healthcare professional, or resolution of symptoms. Each participant in the prospective study had whole blood, serum and a nasopharyngeal or oropharyngeal swab collected by mobile phlebotomists. Over an approximately 2-month period, participants in the prospective study had the option of providing additional blood draws and questionnaires. Before DNA extraction, blood samples from the prospective study were shipped at room temperature or frozen. TCRbeta CDR3 regions were amplified from genomic DNA using the immunoSEQ Assay, a bias-controlled multiplex PCR. As for the authors' bioinformatics: The number of nucleated cells in each sample was estimated by amplification of reference gene primers within the assay. To quantify the absolute abundance of each unique TCRbeta CDR3 rearrangement, sequence reads were collapsed and filtered. For each sample, productive Simpson clonality was calculated as the square root of Simpson's diversity index across productive rearrangements. Here the immuneACCESS table is served through TCRdb, limited to in-frame sequences with V and J called. Missing clones are a known gap in these copies; in checked studies unresolved V genes cover under half, and the rest lacks a known reason. V and J calls and clone size are those listed in that table; D and trimming were worked out from the DNA. This sample lists approximately 490,000 clones; roughly nine tenths were detected once. Roughly 8.5% of the sample is in the top ten clones.

The material sequenced was PBMCs or T cells enriched from blood (not recorded which). The receptor was derived from a woman aged 55-75 years who had recovered from COVID-19.

The CDR3 reads CASSRVRDNSPLHF. The DNA is as follows: TGTGCCAGCAGCCGGGTGAGGGATAATTCACCCCTCCACTTT. The rearrangement joined TRBV14 to TRBJ1-6, with the D gene too uncertain to name. The CDR1 and CDR2 encoded by the germline V gene are SGHDN and FVKESK. V loses 4 bases, J loses 5 bases, and the germline ends lie 9 bases apart. Reading from cysteine to phenylalanine, the CDR3 counts 14 amino acids. Only the CDR3 DNA stays, 42 bases, in frame from base 1.